What follows is one TCR beta chain and its context. The age range of participants was about 18 to 100 years, with residence in around 22 US areas. The sample originates from a study of blood T cell repertoires in COVID-19. Study-wide background: Some COVID-19 samples were acute and others convalescent; all came from the United States, Italy and Spain. PBMCs, B-cell-depleted T cells, or T cells provided the cDNA or gDNA that made up the material.

Clones were read by immunoSEQ multiplex PCR, and TCRdb kept only the in-frame ones, dropping some. The data show 150,000 or so clones, roughly 90% seen once. The CDR3 consists of 16 residues. The V gene end was trimmed by 2 bases and the J gene end by 3 bases; junction bases not matched to a gene: 3. In germline, CDR1 is LNHDA, CDR2 SQIVND (reference sequence). The chain is built from TRBV19 and TRBJ2-2; the match to TRBD1 covers 10 bases. This clonotype originated in a woman aged 30 to 39 with acute COVID-19. The sequenced sample was PBMCs or T cells enriched from blood (not recorded which). CDR3 DNA: TGTGCCAGTAGTATACGGGACAGGGGTTACACCGGGGAGCTGTTTTTT. As protein: CASSIRDRGYTGELFF. The full variable domain, in which reference TRBV19 and TRBJ2-2 provide the parts outside the CDR3, is DGGITQSPKYLFRKEGQNVTLSCEQNLNHDAMYWYRQDPGQGLRLIYYSQIVNDFQKGDIAEGYSVSREKKESFPLTVTSAQKNPTAFYLCASSIRDRGYTGELFFGEGSRLTVL.